This is a list of T cell receptor beta chains from one sample in a study of neurological immune-mediated disorders. MiXCR, run by TCRdb on the 5' RACE reads, gives a single entry per CDR3 protein. The data contain around 30,000 distinct CDR3 sequences, 9% to 15% of them seen just once; the ten biggest clones take up 6.5% to 9%. Sequencing input: PBMCs. The receptors come from a man aged 60-69 years in good health. The CDR3 runs from the conserved cysteine through the conserved F or W. D genes are given only for firm matches. The size of a clone is reported for some rows only, either as once, few or many, or as a class for expanded clones.

CDR3,DNA,V,size,D,J
CASSLGRGYDTGELFF,TGTGCCAGCAGCTTAGGTCGCGGGTATGACACCGGGGAGCTGTTTTTT,TRBV7-6,-,-,TRBJ2-2
CASSSAGTSGARPYEQYF,TGTGCCAGCAGTTCGGCTGGGACTAGCGGAGCCAGACCCTACGAGCAGTACTTC,TRBV28,medium-sized,TRBD2,TRBJ2-7
CASSLLLAGAVEQFF,TGTGCCAGCAGTTTACTACTAGCGGGAGCGGTAGAGCAGTTCTTC,TRBV12-3/TRBV12-4,many,TRBD2,TRBJ2-1
CAAARGNEQFF,TGTGCGGCGGCCAGGGGTAATGAGCAGTTCTTC,TRBV6-5,many,-,TRBJ2-1
CASSLGAGTGLTYEQYF,TGCGCCAGCAGCTTGGGCGCCGGGACAGGGCTAACCTACGAGCAGTACTTC,TRBV5-1,many,TRBD1,TRBJ2-7
CSVRTSGTDTQYF,TGCAGTGTGAGGACTAGCGGCACAGATACGCAGTATTTT,TRBV20-1,many,TRBD2,TRBJ2-3
CASGENSPLHF,TGTGCTAGTGGTGAGAATTCACCCCTCCACTTT,TRBV12-5,many,-,TRBJ1-6
CASSYDRGNYNEQFF,TGTGCCAGCAGCTATGACAGGGGGAACTACAATGAGCAGTTCTTC,TRBV5-5,many,TRBD1,TRBJ2-1
CSNQPQHF,TGTAGCAATCAGCCCCAGCATTTT,TRBV15,many,-,TRBJ1-5
CASSVGRDYGYTF,TGTGCCAGCAGCGTGGGGCGCGACTATGGCTACACCTTC,TRBV12-3/TRBV12-4,many,-,TRBJ1-2
CASSYPGHGYTF,TGTGCCAGCAGTTACCCAGGGCATGGCTACACCTTC,TRBV6-5,many,-,TRBJ1-2
CASSAWGAADRQETQYF,TGTGCCAGCAGCGCCTGGGGGGCGGCAGACCGCCAAGAGACCCAGTACTTC,TRBV7-2,many,-,TRBJ2-5
CSAPGLAGPTDTQYF,TGCAGTGCTCCGGGACTAGCGGGGCCCACAGATACGCAGTATTTT,TRBV20-1,-,TRBD2,TRBJ2-3
CASRLWDELFF,TGTGCCAGCAGGCTCTGGGACGAGCTGTTTTTT,TRBV12-3/TRBV12-4,-,-,TRBJ2-2
CASSLRSAGYNSPLHF,TGTGCCAGCAGCTTGAGGTCGGCAGGGTATAATTCACCCCTCCACTTT,TRBV5-5,many,-,TRBJ1-6
CASSLELGTVYEQYF,TGCGCCAGCAGTTTGGAGTTGGGGACAGTCTACGAGCAGTACTTC,TRBV5-1,medium-sized,TRBD1,TRBJ2-7
CSAVLFGGLAGELFF,TGCAGCGCAGTCTTGTTCGGGGGATTGGCCGGGGAGCTGTTTTTT,TRBV29-1,many,-,TRBJ2-2
CSASPSGPSTDTQYF,TGCAGTGCCAGTCCTAGCGGACCTAGCACAGATACGCAGTATTTT,TRBV20-1,many,TRBD2,TRBJ2-3
CASSQPGQGAEEQYF,TGTGCCAGCAGCCAACCGGGACAGGGGGCGGAAGAGCAGTACTTC,TRBV3-1,many,TRBD1,TRBJ2-7
CASRITWDQGNEQFF,TGTGCCAGCAGGATTACGTGGGACCAAGGTAATGAGCAGTTCTTC,TRBV6-5,-,-,TRBJ2-1
CSARDQGVNTEAFF,TGCAGTGCTAGAGATCAGGGAGTGAACACTGAAGCTTTCTTT,TRBV20-1,many,-,TRBJ1-1
CASSPTGTGPYEQYF,TGTGCCAGCTCACCAACCGGGACTGGACCATACGAGCAGTACTTC,TRBV18,many,-,TRBJ2-7
CASSFFVAGSNPDTQYF,TGTGCCAGCAGCTTTTTCGTTGCCGGATCAAACCCAGATACGCAGTATTTT,TRBV7-8,many,-,TRBJ2-3
CASSEGVRRELFF,TGTGCCAGCAGTGAGGGGGTCAGGAGGGAGCTGTTTTTT,TRBV2,many,-,TRBJ2-2
CASSEGDRYEQYF,TGTGCCAGCAGCGAGGGGGACAGGTACGAGCAGTACTTC,TRBV9,many,TRBD1,TRBJ2-7
CASSEGSSYEQYF,TGCGCCAGCAGCGAGGGCAGTTCCTACGAGCAGTACTTC,TRBV5-1,many,-,TRBJ2-7
CASSLEGTSGGGEQFF,TGCGCCAGCAGCTTGGAAGGGACTAGCGGGGGTGGTGAGCAGTTCTTC,TRBV5-1,many,TRBD2,TRBJ2-1
CASSEQAPAAIGQKEGYTF,TGTGCCAGCAGCGAACAGGCCCCGGCTGCGATAGGGCAAAAGGAAGGCTACACCTTC,TRBV6-1,few,-,TRBJ1-2
CASSQVANTEAFF,TGTGCCAGCAGCCAAGTTGCGAACACTGAAGCTTTCTTT,TRBV3-1,many,-,TRBJ1-1
CASSQEPTGWDQPQHF,TGCGCCAGCAGCCAAGAACCGACAGGGTGGGATCAGCCCCAGCATTTT,TRBV4-1,-,TRBD1,TRBJ1-5
CSASGLNTESNQPQHF,TGCAGTGCTAGTGGGTTGAACACAGAAAGCAATCAGCCCCAGCATTTT,TRBV20-1,many,-,TRBJ1-5
CASSSHEGTEAFF,TGTGCCAGCAGCTCCCACGAGGGCACTGAAGCTTTCTTT,TRBV7-9,many,-,TRBJ1-1
CASSQIWDRYTGELFF,TGCGCCAGCAGTCAGATATGGGACAGATACACCGGGGAGCTGTTTTTT,TRBV5-1,many,TRBD1,TRBJ2-2
CASSETGTETQYF,TGTGCCAGCAGCGAGACAGGGACAGAGACCCAGTACTTC,TRBV2,many,TRBD1,TRBJ2-5
CSAIGDSNQPQHF,TGCAGTGCTATTGGGGATAGCAATCAGCCCCAGCATTTT,TRBV20-1,medium-sized,-,TRBJ1-5
CASSFSGGADTQYF,TGTGCCAGCAGCTTCAGCGGGGGGGCAGATACGCAGTATTTT,TRBV7-9,many,TRBD2,TRBJ2-3
CSATLDPYEQYF,TGCAGTGCTACCCTAGACCCTTACGAGCAGTACTTC,TRBV20-1,many,-,TRBJ2-7
CSARDGNQPQHF,TGCAGTGCTAGAGATGGCAATCAGCCCCAGCATTTT,TRBV20-1,many,-,TRBJ1-5
CASSLAGGSTGELFF,TGTGCCAGCAGCTTAGCCGGGGGGTCCACCGGGGAGCTGTTTTTT,TRBV7-2,-,TRBD2,TRBJ2-2
CASRLGQWHF,TGTGCCAGTAGATTGGGGCAATGGCATTTT,TRBV19,many,-,TRBJ1-5